What follows are 18 T cell receptor beta chains derived from one specimen sequenced in a study of blood T cell repertoires in COVID-19. TCRdb's table, derived via immunoSEQ multiplex PCR, lists solely in-frame clones and lacks some. The table has roughly 260,000 clones, 87% seen once; the top ten hold less than 3%. Sequencing used peripheral blood. These receptors were collected from a woman between 45 and 60 years old with acute or convalescent COVID-19.

This chain links TRBV4-3 with TRBJ2-1, with TRBD2 identical over 7 bases. This CDR3 has 15 amino acids. Germline V gene data show CDR1 as LGHNA and CDR2 as YSLEER. J was trimmed by 8 bases and V by 3 bases; bases with no gene match: 10. CDR3 sequence (DNA): TGCGCCAGCAGCCACACCAGACTAGCTTTCTATGAGCAGTTCTTC. Amino acids: CASSHTRLAFYEQFF.

This chain joins TRBV2 and TRBJ2-3; the match to TRBD1 covers 9 bases. The V gene's germline CDR1 is SNHLY and CDR2 FYNNEI. There are 14 residues in the CDR3. Unmatched junction bases numbered 3, after V lost 7 bases and J lost 1 base. The CDR3 loop reads CASIRQGGTDTQYF. The CDR3 bases are TGTGCCAGCATCCGACAGGGGGGCACAGATACGCAGTATTTT.

The chain couples TRBV25-1 to TRBJ2-7; 13 nucleotides agree with TRBD2. The CDR3 covers 17 residues. Germline V gene data show CDR1 as MGHDK and CDR2 as SYGVNS. V gave up 4 bases and J gave up 2 bases; unmatched junction bases: 8. Here the CDR3 reads CASSAGLGLAGTYEQYF. The CDR3 nucleotides are TGTGCCAGCAGTGCCGGCTTGGGACTAGCGGGAACCTACGAGCAGTACTTC.

The chain couples TRBV5-5 to TRBJ2-7, with TRBD1 matching over 7 bases. V lost 4 bases, J lost 3 bases, and 4 bases stayed unmatched. The CDR3 sequence is 13 residues long. In germline, CDR1 is SGHKS, CDR2 YYEKEE (reference sequence). CDR3 nucleotides: TGTGCCAGCAGCCGGGACAGCTTCTACGAGCAGTACTTC. Translation gives CASSRDSFYEQYF.

The genes are TRBV19 and TRBJ2-1; TRBD2 agrees at 14 bases. This CDR3 has 20 residues. V gave up 5 bases and J gave up 1 base; unmatched junction bases: 13. The germline V gene has CDR1 LNHDA and CDR2 SQIVND (reference sequence). The CDR3 here is CASSPSTSGRAGASYNEQFF. In nucleotides, the CDR3 is TGTGCCAGTAGTCCCTCGACTAGCGGGAGGGCCGGGGCGTCCTACAATGAGCAGTTCTTC. Full variable domain (rest looked up from reference TRBV19 and TRBJ2-1): DGGITQSPKYLFRKEGQNVTLSCEQNLNHDAMYWYRQDPGQGLRLIYYSQIVNDFQKGDIAEGYSVSREKKESFPLTVTSAQKNPTAFYLCASSPSTSGRAGASYNEQFFGPGTRLTVL.

J is TRBJ2-7 and V is TRBV11-2, with 10 bases aligning to TRBD2. This CDR3 spans 18 amino acids. Germline V gene lookup returns CDR1 SGHAT and CDR2 FQNNGV. V was clipped by 5 bases and J by 3 bases; unmatched bases: 16. The CDR3 coding sequence is TGTGCCAGCAGCCTCACCCCTTCAGCGGGAGGGCCCTTCTACGAGCAGTACTTC. Its translation is CASSLTPSAGGPFYEQYF.

V is TRBV24-1 and J is TRBJ2-1; weak D call: TRBD1 (6 bases). This CDR3 has 16 amino acids. V lost 4 bases and J lost 0, with 12 bases in between. Germline CDR1 is KGHDR and CDR2 is SFDVKD. Written as DNA, the CDR3 is TGTGCCACCAGTGACCCGACAGGAAGCTCCTACAATGAGCAGTTCTTC. It yields the protein CATSDPTGSSYNEQFF.

This clone was counted a single time. The chain uses TRBV24-1 and TRBJ2-5; 8 nucleotides agree with TRBD1. Germline CDR1 KGHDR, CDR2 SFDVKD. With 9 bases clipped from V and 5 bases from J, the junction kept 7 bases outside the gene matches. CDR3 length: 13 residues. CDR3 DNA sequence: TGTGCCACCGGACAGGGTTCGGAGGAGACCCAGTACTTC. Translating gives CATGQGSEETQYF.

The V call is TRBV5-1, the J call TRBJ2-7; 8 bases fit TRBD2. This CDR3 is 16 amino acids long. Germline CDR1 reads SGHRS; CDR2 reads YFSETQ. J gave up 6 bases and V 4 bases, and 15 bases lay outside the gene matches. CDR3 sequence: CASSLAFIAGSGEQYF. The CDR3 coding sequence is TGCGCCAGCAGCCTAGCATTTATAGCGGGGTCGGGCGAGCAGTACTTC.

This clone came up a few times. The V and J genes are TRBV6-5 and TRBJ1-3; the match to TRBD1 covers 9 bases. The CDR3 has 15 amino acids. The ends lost 7 bases at V and 3 bases at J; junction bases unmatched: 7. The germline gives CDR1 MNHEY, CDR2 SVGAGI. The CDR3 DNA follows: TGTGCCAGCACCTGGGGACAGGGCTTTGGAAACACCATATATTTT. This codes for CASTWGQGFGNTIYF.

The V and J genes are TRBV30 and TRBJ1-1, with D possibly matching TRBD1 (5 bases). The CDR3 extends over 17 amino acids. Trimming cost V 1 base and J 2 bases, with 20 bases left between them. In germline, CDR1 is GTSNPN, CDR2 SVGIG (reference sequence). CDR3 in DNA: TGTGCCTGGAGTGCACAGTACCTGCGGGGGGGAAACACTGAAGCTTTCTTT. Translated: CAWSAQYLRGGNTEAFF.

The chain uses TRBV27 and TRBJ1-2; a possible D gene is TRBD1 (6 bases). The V end lost 0 bases, the J end lost 4 bases, and 12 bases lay between the germline ends. CDR1 and CDR2 from the germline V gene are MNHEY and SMNVEV (reference sequence). The length of the CDR3 is 15 residues. CDR3 nucleotides: TGTGCCAGCAGTTTATCAGCAGGGGCCGGCTATGGCTACACCTTC. Translated, it gives CASSLSAGAGYGYTF.

V gene TRBV4-1 combines with J gene TRBJ2-7; a possible D gene is TRBD1 (5 bases). Trimming took 1 base from V and 0 from J, leaving 13 bases between them. CDR1 is MGHRA, CDR2 YSYEKL, per germline. This CDR3 is 16 amino acids long. CDR3 region: CASSQVGQGPSYEQYF. CDR3 sequence (DNA): TGCGCCAGCAGCCAAGTTGGCCAGGGTCCCTCCTACGAGCAGTACTTC.

The genes are TRBV7-9 and TRBJ1-1; tentatively, D is TRBD1 (5 bases). Trimming took off 9 bases at V and 6 bases at J, with 14 bases between the two ends. Germline V gene data show CDR1 as SEHNR and CDR2 as FQNEAQ (reference sequence). The CDR3 spans 12 residues. This chain's CDR3 is CASARVIAEAFF. The CDR3 DNA is TGTGCCAGTGCCAGGGTGATCGCTGAAGCTTTCTTT.

This clone was counted a few times. This rearrangement joins TRBV27 to TRBJ1-5; 7 bases line up with TRBD1. Germline V lookup: CDR1 MNHEY, CDR2 SMNVEV (reference sequence). V shed 6 bases and J 4 bases; nucleotides not matched to a gene: 3. The CDR3 totals 13 residues. The CDR3 is CASRKDRNQPQHF. CDR3 sequence (DNA): TGTGCCAGCAGGAAGGACAGGAATCAGCCCCAGCATTTT.

V and J are TRBV30 and TRBJ1-4; D gene uncertain. Between the trimmed V and J ends, which lost 4 bases and 6 bases, there was a span of 15 bases. This CDR3 has 14 residues. Looked up from germline, CDR1 is GTSNPN and CDR2 is SVGIG (reference sequence). The CDR3 region is CAWKEGISYEKLFF. CDR3 sequence (DNA): TGTGCCTGGAAGGAGGGCATCTCTTATGAAAAACTGTTTTTT. The whole variable domain, remainder taken from reference TRBV30 and TRBJ1-4, is SQTIHQWPATLVQPVGSPLSLECTVEGTSNPNLYWYRQAAGRGLQLLFYSVGIGQISSEVPQNLSASRPQDRQFILSSKKLLLSDSGFYLCAWKEGISYEKLFFGSGTQLSVL.

This chain uses TRBV2 with TRBJ2-1; no clear D gene. The V and J ends lost 11 bases and 4 bases respectively, with 9 bases between them. From germline, CDR1 is SNHLY and CDR2 FYNNEI. The CDR3 is 11 residues long. The CDR3 region is CACSQYNEQFF. The DNA of the CDR3 is TGTGCCTGCTCCCAGTACAATGAGCAGTTCTTC.

The gene calls are TRBV24-1 and TRBJ2-7, with 13 positions matching TRBD2. Trimming removed 4 bases from V and 2 bases from J; junction bases left unmatched: 4. Germline assignment: CDR1 KGHDR and CDR2 SFDVKD. The CDR3 extends over 16 amino acids. CDR3 bases: TGTGCCACCAGTGACTTGGGACTAGCGGGGACCTACGAGCAGTACTTC. Encoded protein: CATSDLGLAGTYEQYF.